This T cell receptor beta chain was sequenced during a study of CD8+ T cells in alopecia areata. Germline lookup yields CDR1 MGHDK and CDR2 SYGVNS. This CDR3 comprises 15 residues. With V trimmed by 3 bases and J by 3 bases, 5 bases remained unmatched. Reverse transcribed after extraction, RNA yielded cDNA as the sequencing template. Here immunoSEQ multiplex PCR was the method, and the copy in TCRdb shows in-frame clones only, minus some. The sample has roughly 200,000 clones, roughly 60% seen once. The sample consisted of CD4+ T cells sorted from blood, taken at week 0. The source is a human donor with alopecia areata. The rearrangement uses TRBV25-1 and TRBJ1-1; 9 nucleotides line up with TRBD1. The CDR3, as DNA: TGTGCCAGCAGTGAGCACAGGGGGCGCGACACTGAAGCTTTCTTT. Translating it yields CASSEHRGRDTEAFF. Full variable domain (missing parts from reference TRBV25-1 and TRBJ1-1): EADIYQTPRYLVIGTGKKITLECSQTMGHDKMYWYQQDPGMELHLIHYSYGVNSTEKGDLSSESTVSRIRTEHFPLTLESARPSHTSQYLCASSEHRGRDTEAFFGQGTRLTVV.